This T cell receptor (beta chain) comes out of a study of T-cell reconstitution after alpha-beta-depleted transplantation in children. Study findings and constraints: TCRbeta diversity was high at day 60 in some patients (a result of surviving recipient T cells and thymic progenitors). T-cell numbers and diversity one year post-transplant derived largely from freshly generated T cells.

Unique molecular identifiers were used in preparing the TCRbeta library. TCRdb reanalysed the PCR reads using MiXCR and keeps one entry per CDR3 protein. The sample holds about 510,000 distinct CDR3 sequences, 10% to 12% seen once. This CDR3 is 14 amino acids long. The germline gives CDR1 SQVTM, CDR2 ANQGSEA. The V end lost 4 bases, the J end lost 5 bases, and 17 bases lay between the germline ends. This clonotype was found a few times. What it recognizes is unknown. The sample here was PBMCs, mostly from graft donor cells, taken 180 days after TCRalphabeta/CD19-depleted stem cell transplant. The V gene is TRBV29-1, the J gene TRBJ2-5, with D perhaps TRBD2 (5 bases). This clonotype was sampled from a female patient between 2 and 10 years old who had a stem cell transplant for aplastic anemia, so the T cells may come from the graft donor. CDR3 loop: CSVGGTGSVETQYF. The CDR3 DNA reads TGCAGCGTTGGGGGTACGGGAAGTGTGGAGACCCAGTACTTC.